Each of the 9 T cell receptor beta chains below was sequenced from the same sample in a study of CD8 T cells in Susac syndrome. RNA, at about 0.45 to 1 ug, was reverse transcribed with random hexamers. MiXCR, run by TCRdb on the immunoSEQ multiplex PCR reads, gives a single entry per CDR3 protein. The table lists tens of thousands of distinct CDR3 sequences, 94% of them singletons. The sequenced material came from CD8+ T cells from PBMCs. These receptors came from a human donor in good health.

This chain uses TRBV4-3 with TRBJ2-7; D not certain. Germline V gene lookup returns CDR1 LGHNA and CDR2 YSLEER. The CDR3 extends over 15 amino acids. V gave up 0 bases and J gave up 3 bases, with 12 bases separating them. CDR3 bases: TGCGCCAGCAGCCAAGATCGGGCAGGCCTCTACGAGCAGTACTTC. Its protein is CASSQDRAGLYEQYF.

CDR3 nucleotide sequence: TGCAGCGTCGTCCCGGGACAGGAGGCACTTAACTATGGCTACACCTTC. It encodes CSVVPGQEALNYGYTF. The chain uses TRBV29-1 and TRBJ1-2, with 8 nucleotides matching TRBD1. After removal of 6 bases from V and 1 base from J, the junction contained 13 bases not matched to a gene. The length of the CDR3 is 16 residues. Germline V gene lookup returns CDR1 SQVTM and CDR2 ANQGSEA. Complete variable domain (other parts from reference TRBV29-1 and TRBJ1-2): SAVISQKPSRDICQRGTSLTIQCQVDSQVTMMFWYRQQPGQSLTLIATANQGSEATYESGFVIDKFPISRPNLTFSTLTVSNMSPEDSSIYLCSVVPGQEALNYGYTFGSGTRLTVV.

The CDR3 DNA sequence: TGTGCCAGCAGCCCGGGTTCTTCTACTAGGGGCTACACCTTC. Amino acid sequence: CASSPGSSTRGYTF. The J gene is TRBJ1-2, the V gene TRBV7-9; no clear D gene. V lost 5 bases, J lost 8 bases, and 18 bases lay in between. Per the germline V gene, CDR1 is SEHNR and CDR2 is FQNEAQ (reference sequence). CDR3 length equals 14 residues.

The chain joins TRBV4-1 to TRBJ1-5, with D unresolved. There are 16 residues in the CDR3. Trimming removed 1 base at V and 0 bases at J, with 10 bases between. Germline CDR1 reads MGHRA; CDR2 reads YSYEKL. Here the CDR3 reads CASSQGGTNSNQPQHF. CDR3 DNA sequence: TGCGCCAGCAGCCAAGGGGGAACTAATAGCAATCAGCCCCAGCATTTT.

CDR3 protein: CASSPNLATGWRYGYTF. The CDR3 DNA sequence: TGTGCCAGCAGCCCGAACTTAGCGACAGGGTGGCGGTATGGCTACACCTTC. The rearrangement uses TRBV7-9 and TRBJ1-2; 7 bases match TRBD1. This CDR3 contains 17 residues. The V gene's germline CDR1 is SEHNR and CDR2 FQNEAQ (reference sequence). The junction had 17 bases not matched to a gene; V was cut back by 5 bases and J by 5 bases.

The V and J genes are TRBV19 and TRBJ2-3, with 10 bases aligning to TRBD2. Germline V gene data show CDR1 as LNHDA and CDR2 as SQIVND (reference sequence). The CDR3 covers 14 residues. The V gene end was trimmed by 9 bases and the J gene end by 6 bases; junction bases not matched to a gene: 9. In DNA, the CDR3 is TGTGCCAGCACCGCTAGCGGGAGATGGGATACGCAGTATTTT. It encodes CASTASGRWDTQYF.

The V call is TRBV6-6, the J call TRBJ2-7, with D hard to call. V was clipped by 6 bases and J by 2 bases, with 5 bases between them. CDR1 is MNHNY and CDR2 is SVGAGI in the germline V gene (reference sequence). The CDR3 runs to 11 residues. Written as DNA, the CDR3 is TGTGCCAGCAGACAAGCCTACGAGCAGTACTTC. Translated: CASRQAYEQYF.

V is TRBV19 and J is TRBJ2-1; D perhaps matches TRBD1 (5 bases). Trimming removed 10 bases at V and 4 bases at J, with 14 bases between. Germline assignment: CDR1 LNHDA and CDR2 SQIVND (reference sequence). This CDR3 contains 13 residues. The CDR3 DNA is TGTGCCACTAAGACAGCGTTATACAATGAGCAGTTCTTC. Amino acids: CATKTALYNEQFF. Together with reference TRBV19 and TRBJ2-1, the CDR3 gives the full variable domain: DGGITQSPKYLFRKEGQNVTLSCEQNLNHDAMYWYRQDPGQGLRLIYYSQIVNDFQKGDIAEGYSVSREKKESFPLTVTSAQKNPTAFYLCATKTALYNEQFFGPGTRLTVL.

This chain links TRBV9 with TRBJ2-3; D unresolved. This CDR3 contains 15 residues. CDR1 is SGDLS, CDR2 YYNGEE, per germline. V dropped 3 bases and J dropped 0 bases, with 11 bases sitting between them. The CDR3: CASSGGGPSTDTQYF. Written as DNA, the CDR3 is TGTGCCAGCAGCGGGGGTGGGCCCAGCACAGATACGCAGTATTTT.